This entry lists 32 T cell receptor beta chains sequenced from one sample in a study of beta chain features in type 1 diabetes. Expressed TCRB transcripts were sequenced, since all the RNA that had been isolated was reverse transcribed. Repertoires were generated with immunoSEQ multiplex PCR, while TCRdb's copy carries only in-frame clones and drops some. The repertoire includes approximately 150,000 clones, about 9.4% of them detected once, and around 1.4% sits in the top ten. The sequenced material came from naive CD4+ T cells from blood. These receptors were collected from a man aged 18 to 35 in good health.

The chain uses TRBV10-3 and TRBJ2-7; a possible D gene is TRBD2 (6 bases). The CDR3 covers 16 residues. Trimming left V 4 bases short and J 2 bases short, with 18 bases between. The germline gives CDR1 ENHRY, CDR2 SYGVKD. CDR3 sequence: CAISGGLNSGAYEQYF. The CDR3 nucleotides are TGTGCCATCAGTGGGGGCCTGAATAGCGGAGCCTACGAGCAGTACTTC.

This clone showed up just a few times. The chain joins TRBV18 to TRBJ1-4, with D possibly TRBD1 on 6 matching bases. CDR1 is KGHSH, CDR2 LQKENI, per germline. Between the trimmed V and J ends, which lost 0 bases and 7 bases, there was a span of 12 bases. The CDR3 spans 15 residues. The CDR3, as DNA: TGTGCCAGCTCACCACCGAGCAGGGGAGTTGAAAAACTGTTTTTT. Encoded protein: CASSPPSRGVEKLFF.

This clone was observed a few times. CDR3 residues: CASSRAGQDDEKLFF. In nucleotides, the CDR3 is TGTGCCAGCAGCCGCGCGGGACAGGATGATGAAAAACTGTTTTTT. This chain joins TRBV4-2 and TRBJ1-4, with 8 positions matching TRBD1. Trimming cost V 4 bases and J 6 bases; bases outside gene matches: 7. The CDR3 is 15 residues long. CDR1 and CDR2 (germline): LGHNA, YNFKEQ.

This clone was detected only a few times. The chain recombines TRBV6-1 with TRBJ1-4, with a tentative D call TRBD1 (6 bases). The V end lost 6 bases, the J end lost 7 bases, and 18 bases lay between the germline ends. CDR3 length: 15 amino acids. Germline CDR1 reads MNHNS; CDR2 reads SASEGT. This CDR3 reads CASSKGQPPGEKLFF. CDR3 DNA: TGTGCCAGCAGCAAAGGACAGCCTCCTGGTGAAAAACTGTTTTTT.

A few counts support this clone. The chain uses TRBV7-3 and TRBJ2-3, with TRBD2 identical over 9 bases. The V segment lost 2 bases and the J segment 4 bases; nucleotides outside the gene matches: 7. From germline, CDR1 is SGHTA and CDR2 FQGTGA. The CDR3 length is 16 residues. The CDR3 DNA reads TGTGCCAGCAGCTTATTCGCGGGGGGGCCCTCAGATACGCAGTATTTT. Its protein is CASSLFAGGPSDTQYF.

This clone has just a few counts. The rearrangement uses TRBV9 and TRBJ1-2, with 9 positions matching TRBD1. Trimming cost V 0 bases and J 6 bases; bases outside gene matches: 3. CDR3 size: 14 residues. Germline V gene data show CDR1 as SGDLS and CDR2 as YYNGEE. CDR3 coding DNA: TGTGCCAGCAGCGTAGACAGGGGGCTCGATGGCTACACCTTC. Protein sequence: CASSVDRGLDGYTF.

The chain combines TRBV9 with TRBJ2-3; a weak D match, TRBD2 (5 bases). CDR3 length: 16 residues. The germline V gene encodes CDR1 SGDLS and CDR2 YYNGEE. V was pared by 4 bases and J by 4 bases, with 19 bases between. The CDR3 DNA reads TGTGCCAGCAGCCCTTCTCTGGCGGGCGCCTCAGATACGCAGTATTTT. Protein: CASSPSLAGASDTQYF.

This rearrangement joins TRBV19 to TRBJ2-2; TRBD2 matches at 8 bases. CDR1 and CDR2 from the germline V gene are LNHDA and SQIVND (reference sequence). Trimming at V came to 6 bases and at J to 5 bases, leaving 11 bases not matched to a gene. The CDR3 is 16 residues long. CDR3 DNA: TGTGCCAGTAGCGGATTACGGACTAGCAATACCGGGGAGCTGTTTTTT. Protein sequence: CASSGLRTSNTGELFF.

The chain couples TRBV5-4 to TRBJ2-1; 8 nucleotides align to TRBD2. Losses at the gene ends were 9 bases for V and 3 bases for J; bases not matched to a gene: 8. This CDR3 contains 14 residues. Per germline, CDR1 SGHNT and CDR2 YYREEE (reference sequence). The CDR3 protein is CATRAGEHYNEQFF. The CDR3 DNA reads TGTGCCACCCGAGCGGGGGAACACTACAATGAGCAGTTCTTC.

The J gene is TRBJ2-1, the V gene TRBV19; TRBD1 agrees at 10 bases. V lost 6 bases, J lost 3 bases, and 5 bases stayed unmatched. CDR1 and CDR2 (germline): LNHDA, SQIVND (reference sequence). The CDR3 length is 15 residues. The CDR3 DNA is TGTGCCAGTAGCCTCGGACAGGGGGGCTACAATGAGCAGTTCTTC. This translates into CASSLGQGGYNEQFF.

The V and J genes are TRBV2 and TRBJ2-7; 7 nucleotides line up with TRBD1. Germline loops: CDR1 SNHLY, CDR2 FYNNEI. CDR3 size: 14 residues. Losses at the gene ends were 10 bases for V and 0 bases for J; bases not matched to a gene: 9. CDR3 nucleotide sequence: TGTGCCACTACCAAGGCAGGGGGCTCCTACGAGCAGTACTTC. It yields the protein CATTKAGGSYEQYF.

Many counts were recorded for this clone. V and J are TRBV18 and TRBJ2-7; 7 bases agree with TRBD1. CDR3 size: 13 residues. Per the germline V gene, CDR1 is KGHSH and CDR2 is LQKENI. J was trimmed by 5 bases and V by 6 bases; bases with no gene match: 7. In DNA form, the CDR3 reads TGTGCCAGCTCTCCAAGGGGGCGCAACGAGCAGTACTTC. It encodes CASSPRGRNEQYF.

This clone was seen a few times. The CDR3 loop is CASSRQGDSNQPQHF. Written as DNA, the CDR3 is TGTGCCAGCAGTCGACAGGGGGATAGCAATCAGCCCCAGCATTTT. The chain is built from TRBV2 and TRBJ1-5, with 9 positions matching TRBD1. Germline V gene sequence: CDR1 SNHLY, CDR2 FYNNEI. The CDR3 covers 15 residues. J gave up 0 bases and V 5 bases, and 2 bases lay outside the gene matches.

The CDR3 region is CASSPGQGTYEQYF. Written as DNA, the CDR3 is TGTGCCAGCAGTCCGGGACAGGGTACCTACGAGCAGTACTTC. The V gene is TRBV2, the J gene TRBJ2-7, with TRBD1 identical over 9 bases. The CDR3 is made up of 14 amino acids. Unmatched junction bases numbered 4, after V lost 5 bases and J lost 2 bases. Per germline, CDR1 SNHLY and CDR2 FYNNEI.

The V gene is TRBV6-5, the J gene TRBJ2-7; TRBD2 is a possible D gene (5 bases). CDR3 length: 14 residues. From germline, CDR1 is MNHEY and CDR2 SVGAGI. Trimming shortened V by 5 bases and J by 0 bases, and 11 bases separated the two germline ends. CDR3 in DNA: TGTGCCAGCAGTCCTCGACGGGACTCCTACGAGCAGTACTTC. Its translation: CASSPRRDSYEQYF.

The V call is TRBV9, the J call TRBJ2-2; D might be TRBD1 (5 bases). The CDR3 runs 14 residues. Germline CDR1 and CDR2: SGDLS and YYNGEE. Trimming shortened V by 0 bases and J by 4 bases, and 7 bases separated the two germline ends. The CDR3 spells CASSVATATGELFF. CDR3 coding DNA: TGTGCCAGCAGCGTAGCGACAGCCACCGGGGAGCTGTTTTTT.

In this sample, this clone turned up a few times. The chain has TRBV27 and TRBJ1-6, with a weak D call TRBD1 (5 bases). The V and J ends lost 3 bases and 3 bases respectively, with 9 bases between them. CDR1 is MNHEY, CDR2 SMNVEV, per germline (reference sequence). The CDR3 has 15 residues. The CDR3 bases are TGTGCCAGCAGTTTTAGCCAGGGCTATAATTCACCCCTCCACTTT. Its translation: CASSFSQGYNSPLHF.

The rearrangement links TRBV5-1 to TRBJ2-3; 9 bases fit TRBD1. The trim removed 2 bases at V and 3 bases at J, leaving 4 bases unmatched. CDR1 and CDR2 (germline): SGHRS, YFSETQ. There are 15 residues in the CDR3. The CDR3 region has the DNA TGCGCCAGCAGCTTACAGGGGGCGAAGACAGATACGCAGTATTTT. Its translation: CASSLQGAKTDTQYF.

In this sample, this clone turned up a few times. The chain couples TRBV28 to TRBJ2-2, with TRBD2 matching over 9 bases. CDR3 length equals 14 residues. V shed 7 bases, J shed 6 bases, and the junction held 6 bases outside the gene matches. Germline CDR1 and CDR2: MDHEN and SYDVKM. The CDR3 loop reads CASTLAGSSGELFF. CDR3 coding DNA: TGTGCCAGCACCCTAGCGGGGTCATCCGGGGAGCTGTTTTTT. The full variable domain, with the rest looked up from reference TRBV28 and TRBJ2-2, is DVKVTQSSRYLVKRTGEKVFLECVQDMDHENMFWYRQDPGLGLRLIYFSYDVKMKEKGDIPEGYSVSREKKERFSLILESASTNQTSMYLCASTLAGSSGELFFGEGSRLTVL.

The V gene is TRBV7-2, the J gene TRBJ1-2, with D possibly TRBD1 on 6 matching bases. CDR3 length: 15 residues. Trimming took 2 bases from V and 4 from J, leaving 14 bases between them. Germline V gene lookup returns CDR1 SGHTA and CDR2 FQGNSA. For the CDR3, the DNA is TGTGCCAGCAGCTTATCGGGGGGCGACCTCTATGGCTACACCTTC. Residues: CASSLSGGDLYGYTF.

A few counts support this clone. The chain uses TRBV5-1 and TRBJ2-5; possibly TRBD1 for D (5 bases). This CDR3 spans 13 amino acids. V gave up 4 bases and J gave up 1 base, with 8 bases separating them. The germline gives CDR1 SGHRS, CDR2 YFSETQ. The CDR3: CASSIDSQETQYF. The DNA for the CDR3 is TGCGCCAGCAGCATAGACAGCCAAGAGACCCAGTACTTC.

This chain links TRBV11-2 with TRBJ2-6, with D perhaps matching TRBD2 (6 bases). Germline CDR1 and CDR2: SGHAT and FQNNGV. The CDR3 covers 19 residues. Trimming left V 2 bases short and J 0 bases short, with 17 bases between. The CDR3 spells CASSLRPSGLPSGANVLTF. The CDR3 bases are TGTGCCAGCAGCTTACGCCCTTCGGGACTTCCCTCTGGGGCCAACGTCCTGACTTTC.

This clone was detected only a few times. V gene TRBV7-9 combines with J gene TRBJ2-7, with D possibly TRBD1 on 5 matching bases. Per germline, CDR1 SEHNR and CDR2 FQNEAQ (reference sequence). V shed 5 bases and J shed 1 base, with 12 bases lying between them. The CDR3 loop spans 14 amino acids. DNA of the CDR3: TGTGCCAGCAGCCCAGGGTTCGAATCCTACGAGCAGTACTTC. It encodes CASSPGFESYEQYF.

The chain combines TRBV4-1 with TRBJ1-2, with 8 nucleotides matching TRBD1. CDR3 size: 15 residues. Germline values: CDR1 MGHRA, CDR2 YSYEKL. V dropped 4 bases and J dropped 3; count of bases not matched to a gene: 7. CDR3: CASSRDGQGDYGYTF. The CDR3 DNA follows: TGCGCCAGCAGCCGGGACGGACAGGGCGACTATGGCTACACCTTC.

V is TRBV5-6 and J is TRBJ1-5; no clear D. CDR3 length: 13 residues. Deletions cut 0 bases from V and 3 bases from J, with 4 bases between. Germline CDR1 reads SGHDT; CDR2 reads YYEEEE. DNA for the CDR3: TGTGCCAGCAGCTTGGGGCTCAATCAGCCCCAGCATTTT. It translates to CASSLGLNQPQHF.

This clone was seen only a few times. The chain has TRBV7-3 and TRBJ2-2; D gene uncertain. CDR3 length equals 12 residues. Trimming removed 6 bases at V and 7 bases at J, with 9 bases between. Germline V gene data show CDR1 as SGHTA and CDR2 as FQGTGA. The CDR3 spells CASSLDGGELFF. The DNA of the CDR3 is TGTGCCAGCAGTCTAGATGGCGGGGAGCTGTTTTTT.

This clone has only a few counts. The V and J genes are TRBV19 and TRBJ2-7; TRBD1 aligns across 7 bases. This CDR3 contains 16 residues. Per germline, CDR1 LNHDA and CDR2 SQIVND (reference sequence). V gave up 3 bases and J gave up 2 bases; unmatched junction bases: 10. The CDR3 reads CASSIRPTGLPYEQYF. The DNA for the CDR3 is TGTGCCAGTAGTATTCGGCCGACAGGGTTACCCTACGAGCAGTACTTC.

The chain combines TRBV5-1 with TRBJ1-1; D remains ambiguous. The V end was cut by 1 base, the J end by 1 base, with 11 bases between. Germline V gene sequence: CDR1 SGHRS, CDR2 YFSETQ. There are 15 residues in the CDR3. The CDR3 bases are TGCGCCAGCAGCTTGCAAAACAGCAAGAACACTGAAGCTTTCTTT. This gives the protein CASSLQNSKNTEAFF.

The chain has TRBV4-1 and TRBJ1-4; 7 bases agree with TRBD1. This CDR3 comprises 17 residues. J gave up 0 bases and V 5 bases, and 9 bases lay outside the gene matches. Germline assignment: CDR1 MGHRA and CDR2 YSYEKL. The CDR3 DNA sequence: TGCGCCAGCAGCTTACAGGGGAGTGGGGCAACTAATGAAAAACTGTTTTTT. It is translated as CASSLQGSGATNEKLFF.

The chain combines TRBV27 with TRBJ2-2; possible D gene TRBD1, 6 bases. V dropped 6 bases and J dropped 2 bases, with 16 bases sitting between them. This CDR3 has 16 amino acids. Germline-derived CDR1 and CDR2 are MNHEY and SMNVEV (reference sequence). The CDR3 spells CASRTRQVVNTGELFF. In DNA, the CDR3 is TGTGCCAGCAGAACCCGACAGGTGGTAAACACCGGGGAGCTGTTTTTT.

This clone was found a few times. The chain couples TRBV5-1 to TRBJ2-2; 8 nucleotides line up with TRBD1. V lost 3 bases, J lost 6 bases, and 10 bases stayed unmatched. Looked up from germline, CDR1 is SGHRS and CDR2 is YFSETQ. The CDR3 loop spans 16 amino acids. In DNA, the CDR3 is TGCGCCAGCAGCTGGACCCAGGGGGCACTCGCCGGGGAGCTGTTTTTT. Protein sequence: CASSWTQGALAGELFF.

This clone appeared a few times. V usage is TRBV7-2 and J usage is TRBJ2-7; the D is unclear. Germline CDR1 is SGHTA and CDR2 is FQGNSA. V dropped 5 bases and J dropped 4 bases, with 15 bases sitting between them. The CDR3 contains 14 residues. CDR3 sequence (DNA): TGTGCCAGCAGCCCGCCGACTGTTGGGTACGAGCAGTACTTC. As protein: CASSPPTVGYEQYF.